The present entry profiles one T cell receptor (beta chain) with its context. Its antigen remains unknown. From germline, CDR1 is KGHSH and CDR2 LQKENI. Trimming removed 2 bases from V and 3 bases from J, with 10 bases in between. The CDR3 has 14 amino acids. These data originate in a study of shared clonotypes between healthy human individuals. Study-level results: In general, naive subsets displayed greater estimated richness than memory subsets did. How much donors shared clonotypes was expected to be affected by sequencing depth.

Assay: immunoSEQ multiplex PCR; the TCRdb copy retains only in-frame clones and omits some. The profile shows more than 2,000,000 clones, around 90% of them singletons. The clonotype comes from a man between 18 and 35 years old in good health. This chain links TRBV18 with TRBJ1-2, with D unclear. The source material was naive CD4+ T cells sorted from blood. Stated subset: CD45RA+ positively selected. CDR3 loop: CASSPAADHYGYTF. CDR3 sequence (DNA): TGTGCCAGCTCACCAGCGGCAGATCACTATGGCTACACCTTC.